This T cell receptor beta chain was documented in a study of blood T cell repertoires in COVID-19. The overall study: In each case, the material was cDNA or gDNA derived from T cells, B-cell-depleted T cells, or PBMCs.

V gave up 4 bases and J gave up 5 bases, with 15 bases separating them. The CDR3 covers 15 residues. Germline lookup yields CDR1 SGHRS and CDR2 YFSETQ. Sequencing used immunoSEQ multiplex PCR; TCRdb keeps in-frame clones, though not all of them. The sample consists of approximately 240,000 clones, under 90% of them appearing once. This receptor was identified in a woman at least 80 years old with active or convalescent COVID-19. The sequenced sample was peripheral blood. The chain links TRBV5-1 to TRBJ2-2, with D tentatively TRBD1 (6 bases). For the CDR3, the DNA is TGCGCCAGCAGCGGCGGACAGACGGGGACCGGGGAGCTGTTTTTT. It yields the protein CASSGGQTGTGELFF.